This paragraph reports one TCR beta chain. Its antigen is currently unknown. The data originate from a study of cytomegalovirus exposure and HLA in healthy donors. Although they were nominally healthy when sampled, donors likely had unrecorded immune exposures. Whole-study results and caveats: When analyzed later, a missense DCLRE1C variant was found to be linked to TCR beta V- and J-gene trimming. Later analysis suggested most CMV-associated TCR beta chains were HLA-restricted.

CDR3 length equals 14 residues. Trimming took off 4 bases at V and 3 bases at J, with 14 bases between the two ends. From germline, CDR1 is SGDLS and CDR2 YYNGEE. PCR amplification relied on 60 Vbeta primers (plus 13 Jbeta primers). The method was immunoSEQ multiplex PCR; TCRdb's version includes in-frame clones alone and lacks a portion of them. The sample shows 120,000 to 150,000 clones, approximately 80% of them seen only once. Sequencing input: PBMCs. This sequence originates from a boy aged 2 to 10 in good health and CMV-seronegative. This chain connects TRBV9 to TRBJ2-7; possible D gene TRBD1, 5 bases. The DNA for the CDR3 is TGTGCCAGCAGCACAGGAGTCACGGACTACGAGCAGTACTTC. It translates to CASSTGVTDYEQYF.